These 6 T cell receptor beta chains were sequenced from one sample in a study of T cells in Graves' hyperthyroidism and ophthalmopathy. The investigators amplified TCR beta CDR3 regions from RNA transcripts. With the HTBI primer set, the TCR CDR3 went through a first round of RT-PCR. MiXCR, run by TCRdb on the multiplex PCR reads, gives a single entry per CDR3 protein. The repertoire includes 400,000 or so distinct CDR3 sequences, roughly 15% of them detected once, and about 21% sits in the top ten. Sequences were obtained from blood. These receptors came from a woman aged 55-69 years with Graves' ophthalmopathy.

V is TRBV7-9 and J is TRBJ1-4; unclear D gene. Per the germline V gene, CDR1 is SEHNR and CDR2 is FQNEAQ (reference sequence). V was cut by 0 bases and J by 0 bases, with 2 bases left in between. This CDR3 contains 14 residues. This CDR3 is CASSLAATNEKLFF. The CDR3 region has the DNA TGTGCCAGCAGCTTAGCCGCAACTAATGAAAAACTGTTTTTT.

This clonotype came up a few times. This sequence joins TRBV7-3 and TRBJ2-5; a weak D match, TRBD1 (6 bases). CDR3 length: 18 residues. Germline CDR1 reads SGHTA; CDR2 reads FQGTGA. Trimming left V 2 bases short and J 0 bases short, with 19 bases between. The CDR3 reads CASSLSTPGVSNQETQYF. In DNA, the CDR3 is TGTGCCAGCAGCTTATCTACTCCAGGGGTCTCAAACCAAGAGACCCAGTACTTC.

This clonotype has just a few counts. CDR3 nucleotides: TGTGCCACCAGCAGACCCCAGACAGGGGGTAACTATGGCTACACCTTC. It encodes CATSRPQTGGNYGYTF. V gene TRBV15 combines with J gene TRBJ1-2, with TRBD1 matching over 9 bases. V shed 2 bases and J 1 base; nucleotides not matched to a gene: 5. CDR1 LNHNV and CDR2 YYDKDF come from the germline V gene (reference sequence). This CDR3 region has 16 residues.

The chain joins TRBV28 to TRBJ2-3; 8 bases fit TRBD1. CDR1 and CDR2 from the germline V gene are MDHEN and SYDVKM. Germline trimming cut 1 base from V and 4 bases from J; bases unmatched to any gene: 4. The CDR3 is made up of 15 amino acids. CDR3 DNA: TGTGCCAGCAGTTTATCCCAGGGGGCCCCAGATACGCAGTATTTT. As protein: CASSLSQGAPDTQYF.

This clonotype was seen many times. The chain joins TRBV7-3 to TRBJ2-1, with TRBD2 matching over 9 bases. J was trimmed by 9 bases and V by 2 bases; bases with no gene match: 5. This CDR3 is 14 amino acids long. Germline V gene lookup returns CDR1 SGHTA and CDR2 FQGTGA. CDR3 protein: CASSLAGGPSEQFF. CDR3 nucleotides: TGTGCCAGCAGCTTAGCGGGAGGGCCAAGTGAGCAGTTCTTC.

The sample holds a few counts of this clonotype. The chain couples TRBV24-1 to TRBJ1-5, with 10 bases that match TRBD1. This CDR3 spans 18 amino acids. V lost 2 bases, J lost 3 bases, and 9 bases stayed unmatched. Per the germline V gene, CDR1 is KGHDR and CDR2 is SFDVKD. The CDR3 DNA is TGTGCCACCAGTGATTCCAAACGGACAGGGGGGATCAATCAGCCCCAGCATTTT. Translating gives CATSDSKRTGGINQPQHF.